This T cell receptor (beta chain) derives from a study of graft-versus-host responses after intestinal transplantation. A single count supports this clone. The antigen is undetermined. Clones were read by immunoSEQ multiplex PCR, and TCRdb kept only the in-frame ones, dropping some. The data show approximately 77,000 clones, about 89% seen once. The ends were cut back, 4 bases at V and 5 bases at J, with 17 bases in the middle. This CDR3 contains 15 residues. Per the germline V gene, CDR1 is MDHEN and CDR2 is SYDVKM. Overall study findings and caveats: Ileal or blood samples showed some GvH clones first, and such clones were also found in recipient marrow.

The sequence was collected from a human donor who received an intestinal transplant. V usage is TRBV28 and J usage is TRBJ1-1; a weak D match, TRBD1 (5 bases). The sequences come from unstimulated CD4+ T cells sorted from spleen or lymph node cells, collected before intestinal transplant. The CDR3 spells CASSSGAGNPTEAFF. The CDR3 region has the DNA TGTGCCAGCAGTTCCGGTGCAGGGAATCCGACTGAAGCTTTCTTT.